The source of this T cell receptor (beta chain) is a study of shared clonotypes between healthy human individuals. This clone was observed once. The antigen is not known. Germline V CDR1 and CDR2: SGHRS, YFSETQ. This CDR3 comprises 13 residues. Between the trimmed V and J ends, which lost 5 bases and 5 bases, there was a span of 12 bases. Study conclusions and caveats: Sampling included only blood; tissue repertoires likely differ. Several donors held approximately 4.6% of naive CD4 clonotypes in common.

Sequencing used immunoSEQ multiplex PCR; TCRdb keeps in-frame clones, though not all of them. The sample includes more than 1,200,000 clones, less than 99% seen only once; the top ten take 0.36%. The genes are TRBV5-1 and TRBJ2-3; D may be TRBD2 (6 bases). The source material was naive CD4+ T cells sorted from blood. Subset specified: CD45RA+ positively selected. The clonotype originates from a man aged 25 to 40 in good health. The CDR3 region is CASSRTNQDTQYF. In DNA form, the CDR3 reads TGCGCCAGCAGTAGGACTAACCAAGATACGCAGTATTTT.